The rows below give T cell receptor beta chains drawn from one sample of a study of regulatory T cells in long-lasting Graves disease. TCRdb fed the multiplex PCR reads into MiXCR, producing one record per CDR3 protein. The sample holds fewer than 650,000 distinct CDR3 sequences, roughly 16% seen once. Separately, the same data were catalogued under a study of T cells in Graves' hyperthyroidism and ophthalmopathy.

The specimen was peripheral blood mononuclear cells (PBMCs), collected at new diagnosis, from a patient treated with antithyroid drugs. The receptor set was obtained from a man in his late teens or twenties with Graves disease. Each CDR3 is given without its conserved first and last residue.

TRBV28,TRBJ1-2,ASSIVKRGYT
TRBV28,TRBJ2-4,ASSPPTAWAGIQY
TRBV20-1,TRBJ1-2,SADGPNYGYT
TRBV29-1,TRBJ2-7,SVLWRRGEQY
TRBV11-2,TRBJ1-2,ASSSRRRDRASYGYT
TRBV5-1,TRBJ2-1,ASRAEGGYNEQF
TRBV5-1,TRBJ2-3,ASSLGGRPDTQY
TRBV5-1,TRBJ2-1,ASFQTTYNEQF
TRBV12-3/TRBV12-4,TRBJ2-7,ASSLAGRDEQY
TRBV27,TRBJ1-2,ASSLSASNYGYT